The 32 T cell receptor beta chains below were found in one sample sequenced in a study of T-cell memory formation after mild COVID-19. In TCRdb, the 5' RACE reads were re-called with MiXCR into one record per CDR3 protein. The table has a few hundred thousand distinct CDR3 sequences, over 11% seen once. The sequenced sample was PBMCs or a T cell subset sorted from them (not recorded which). These receptors were taken from a man aged 18-30 years who had mild COVID-19 (a few samples of this study predate the infection). Cell type and time point are not known.

This clonotype was seen only a few times. The chain uses TRBV7-6 and TRBJ1-2; TRBD1 might be the D (5 bases). V was clipped by 1 base and J by 8 bases, with 11 bases between them. Germline lookup yields CDR1 SGHVS and CDR2 FNYEAQ. CDR3 length: 13 amino acids. This chain's CDR3 is CASSLDSGDGYTF. The CDR3, as DNA: TGTGCCAGCAGCTTAGACTCCGGGGACGGCTACACCTTC.

The chain has TRBV7-6 and TRBJ2-7; 10 positions match TRBD1. The CDR3 is 15 amino acids. In germline, CDR1 is SGHVS, CDR2 FNYEAQ. The V segment lost 0 bases and the J segment 5 bases; nucleotides outside the gene matches: 4. The CDR3 protein is CASSLATGGWNEQYF. The CDR3, as DNA: TGTGCCAGCAGCTTAGCGACAGGGGGCTGGAACGAGCAGTACTTC.

This chain uses TRBV7-9 with TRBJ2-7; a weak D match, TRBD2 (5 bases). V lost 5 bases and J 2 bases, leaving 19 bases between the germline ends. The germline CDR1 and CDR2 sequences are SEHNR and FQNEAQ (reference sequence). This CDR3 contains 16 residues. CDR3 region: CASSRTFGLRAYEQYF. The CDR3 DNA reads as TGTGCCAGCAGCCGTACCTTCGGCCTGAGGGCCTACGAGCAGTACTTC.

This clonotype was counted between two and nine times. V usage is TRBV7-2 and J usage is TRBJ1-1; no definite D call. The CDR3 is 14 residues long. Looked up from germline, CDR1 is SGHTA and CDR2 is FQGNSA. Trimming cost V 3 bases and J 5 bases, with 13 bases left between them. The DNA of the CDR3 is TGTGCCAGCAGCTTTTTCGAGGTTTGGACTGAAGCTTTCTTT. It codes for CASSFFEVWTEAFF.

There are a few counts of this clonotype. The chain joins TRBV20-1 to TRBJ2-1; TRBD2 matches at 14 bases. This CDR3 comprises 19 residues. The ends lost 2 bases at V and 1 base at J; junction bases unmatched: 10. Per germline, CDR1 DFQATT and CDR2 SNEGSKA (reference sequence). The DNA of the CDR3 is TGCAGTGCTAGATCCCGACTAGCGGGGGGGCCTGTGTCCTACAATGAGCAGTTCTTC. This translates into CSARSRLAGGPVSYNEQFF.

V usage is TRBV9 and J usage is TRBJ1-2, with a weak D call TRBD1 (6 bases). The CDR3 is made up of 13 amino acids. The germline V gene encodes CDR1 SGDLS and CDR2 YYNGEE. Trimming cost V 4 bases and J 6 bases, with 13 bases left between them. The CDR3 is CASSPAGDHGYTF. DNA of the CDR3: TGTGCCAGCAGCCCGGCAGGGGACCATGGCTACACCTTC. Variable domain in full (rest from reference TRBV9 and TRBJ1-2): DSGVTQTPKHLITATGQRVTLRCSPRSGDLSVYWYQQSLDQGLQFLIQYYNGEERAKGNILERFSAQQFPDLHSELNLSSLELGDSALYFCASSPAGDHGYTFGSGTRLTVV.

The chain carries TRBV5-1 and TRBJ1-1, with a tentative D call TRBD1 (5 bases). The germline V and J ends were trimmed by 7 bases and 8 bases, with 12 bases remaining between them. CDR1 SGHRS and CDR2 YFSETQ come from the germline V gene. The CDR3 totals 11 residues. The chain's CDR3 is CASCSGREAFF. CDR3 DNA: TGCGCCAGCTGCTCGGGGCGAGAAGCTTTCTTT. The full variable domain, completed using reference TRBV5-1 and TRBJ1-1, is KAGVTQTPRYLIKTRGQQVTLSCSPISGHRSVSWYQQTPGQGLQFLFEYFSETQRNKGNFPGRFSGRQFSNSRSEMNVSTLELGDSALYLCASCSGREAFFGQGTRLTVV.

This clonotype occurred a few times. The chain recombines TRBV9 with TRBJ1-2; D not certain. V lost 4 bases and J 5 bases, leaving 18 bases between the germline ends. CDR3 length equals 15 residues. Germline-derived CDR1 and CDR2 are SGDLS and YYNGEE. The CDR3 sequence: CASSPQRGGIYGYTF. The CDR3 DNA is TGTGCCAGCAGCCCCCAGCGGGGAGGGATATATGGCTACACCTTC. Complete variable domain (other parts from reference TRBV9 and TRBJ1-2): DSGVTQTPKHLITATGQRVTLRCSPRSGDLSVYWYQQSLDQGLQFLIQYYNGEERAKGNILERFSAQQFPDLHSELNLSSLELGDSALYFCASSPQRGGIYGYTFGSGTRLTVV.

This clonotype was seen repeatedly, ten times or more. The chain links TRBV20-1 to TRBJ1-6; 8 nucleotides align to TRBD1. CDR1 is DFQATT and CDR2 is SNEGSKA in the germline V gene (reference sequence). Losses at the gene ends were 4 bases for V and 9 bases for J; bases not matched to a gene: 5. The length of the CDR3 is 13 residues. The CDR3 nucleotides are TGCAGTGCTAAGACAGGGGAGTCTTCACCCCTCCACTTT. Encoded protein: CSAKTGESSPLHF.

The rearrangement joins TRBV24-1 to TRBJ2-3; D may match TRBD1 or TRBD2 (5 bases each). This CDR3 spans 17 amino acids. Germline V lookup: CDR1 KGHDR, CDR2 SFDVKD. Trimming shortened V by 9 bases and J by 0 bases, and 21 bases separated the two germline ends. CDR3 loop: CATAPTGEGLSTDTQYF. The CDR3 DNA sequence: TGTGCCACCGCTCCCACCGGTGAGGGGCTCAGCACAGATACGCAGTATTTT.

This clonotype was seen a few times. The chain recombines TRBV6-1 with TRBJ1-5, with D tentatively TRBD1 (6 bases). The length of the CDR3 is 13 residues. The germline V gene has CDR1 MNHNS and CDR2 SASEGT. Deletions cut 8 bases from V and 3 bases from J, with 11 bases between. The CDR3 region is CASETGNNQPQHF. CDR3 DNA sequence: TGTGCCAGCGAGACAGGAAACAATCAGCCCCAGCATTTT.

Only a few counts were recorded for this clonotype. The J gene is TRBJ2-5, the V gene TRBV7-2; no definite D call. The ends were cut back, 8 bases at V and 9 bases at J, with 13 bases in the middle. CDR3 length: 11 amino acids. Looked up from germline, CDR1 is SGHTA and CDR2 is FQGNSA. This CDR3 is CASRSWSAQYF. The CDR3 DNA reads as TGTGCCAGCCGCTCTTGGTCTGCCCAGTACTTC.

There are many counts of this clonotype. The rearrangement joins TRBV5-1 to TRBJ2-7, with 8 bases that match TRBD1. This CDR3 has 14 amino acids. Germline V gene sequence: CDR1 SGHRS, CDR2 YFSETQ. The junction had 4 bases not matched to a gene; V was cut back by 2 bases and J by 3 bases. Here the CDR3 DNA reads TGCGCCAGCAGCTTTCGGGACAGGATCTACGAGCAGTACTTC. Residues: CASSFRDRIYEQYF.

This clonotype appeared many times. The chain couples TRBV7-9 to TRBJ2-7; possible D gene TRBD1, 6 bases. Germline V lookup: CDR1 SEHNR, CDR2 FQNEAQ (reference sequence). Between the trimmed V and J ends, which lost 4 bases and 4 bases, there was a span of 17 bases. The CDR3 spans 15 residues. CDR3 DNA sequence: TGTGCCAGCAGCTGGGCCGGGACAAGGGCTTACGAGCAGTACTTC. The encoded protein is CASSWAGTRAYEQYF.

This rearrangement joins TRBV20-1 to TRBJ2-4; D unclear. CDR3 length: 14 residues. The germline gives CDR1 DFQATT, CDR2 SNEGSKA (reference sequence). Trimming took 0 bases from V and 0 from J, leaving 6 bases between them. CDR3 bases: TGCAGTGCTAGAGATCAATTAGCCAAAAACATTCAGTACTTC. Protein product: CSARDQLAKNIQYF.

The chain uses TRBV20-1 and TRBJ1-4, with D unresolved. Per the germline V gene, CDR1 is DFQATT and CDR2 is SNEGSKA (reference sequence). V lost 2 bases and J 2 bases, leaving 0 bases between the germline ends. The CDR3 covers 11 residues. CDR3 region: CSARTNEKLFF. The CDR3 DNA is TGCAGTGCTAGAACTAATGAAAAACTGTTTTTT.

This clonotype was recorded at least ten times. The gene calls are TRBV4-3 and TRBJ2-3; 11 bases agree with TRBD2. Germline loops: CDR1 LGHNA, CDR2 YSLEER. The CDR3 spans 16 residues. V lost 2 bases and J lost 5; bases outside the gene matches: 6. In nucleotides, the CDR3 is TGCGCCAGCAGCCAATCGACTAGCGGGGTAATAGATACGCAGTATTTT. It codes for CASSQSTSGVIDTQYF.

This clonotype appeared many times. This rearrangement joins TRBV5-1 to TRBJ2-1; 12 bases are shared with TRBD2. CDR3 length: 15 amino acids. V dropped 5 bases and J dropped 5; count of bases not matched to a gene: 5. The germline V gene has CDR1 SGHRS and CDR2 YFSETQ. CDR3 amino acids: CASSQTSGGNNEQFF. The CDR3, as DNA: TGCGCCAGCAGTCAGACTAGCGGGGGTAACAATGAGCAGTTCTTC.

This clonotype was counted many times. The chain is built from TRBV5-1 and TRBJ2-3; possibly TRBD2 for D (6 bases). Germline V CDR1 and CDR2: SGHRS, YFSETQ. Trimming pared 4 bases from V and 2 bases from J, leaving 11 bases between. This CDR3 comprises 14 residues. CDR3 loop: CASSVGGYTDTQYF. The CDR3 bases are TGCGCCAGCAGCGTCGGGGGATACACAGATACGCAGTATTTT.

This clonotype showed up just a few times. The CDR3 coding sequence is TGCAGCGTTGATAGGGAGACCCAGTACTTC. It codes for CSVDRETQYF. The J gene is TRBJ2-5, the V gene TRBV29-1; no reliable D call. V shed 3 bases and J shed 5 bases, with 4 bases lying between them. The CDR3 sequence is 10 residues long. Per germline, CDR1 SQVTM and CDR2 ANQGSEA.

This clonotype was picked up a small number of times. The gene calls are TRBV20-1 and TRBJ1-5; no reliable D call. CDR1 is DFQATT, CDR2 SNEGSKA, per germline (reference sequence). The V gene lost 0 bases and the J gene lost 7 bases, with 10 bases spanning the gap. The CDR3 is made up of 13 amino acids. CDR3 in amino acids: CSAREYWAQPQHF. CDR3 DNA: TGCAGTGCTAGAGAGTATTGGGCACAGCCCCAGCATTTT.

The chain links TRBV11-3 to TRBJ2-2; D may correspond to TRBD1 or TRBD2 (5 bases each). V lost 4 bases and J 4 bases, leaving 16 bases between the germline ends. The CDR3 is 16 residues long. Germline CDR1 reads SGHNT; CDR2 reads YENEEA. The DNA for the CDR3 is TGTGCCAGCAGCTCCACCCGGCAGGGACCCACCGGGGAGCTGTTTTTT. Translating gives CASSSTRQGPTGELFF.

The V gene is TRBV29-1, the J gene TRBJ1-1, with TRBD1 as a possible D gene (5 bases). This CDR3 is 15 amino acids long. Trimming took off 1 base at V and 3 bases at J, with 15 bases between the two ends. Germline V CDR1 and CDR2: SQVTM, ANQGSEA. CDR3 in amino acids: CSVEALRGEYTEAFF. The DNA of the CDR3 is TGCAGCGTTGAAGCCCTCCGGGGGGAGTACACTGAAGCTTTCTTT.

This clonotype has just a few counts. This chain links TRBV7-2 with TRBJ1-6, with D possibly TRBD1 on 6 matching bases. The V end was cut by 5 bases, the J end by 1 base, with 15 bases between. In germline, CDR1 is SGHTA, CDR2 FQGNSA. The CDR3 is 17 residues long. The CDR3 here is CASSPPPQGSYNSPLHF. CDR3 nucleotides: TGTGCCAGCAGCCCACCCCCTCAGGGGTCCTATAATTCACCCCTCCACTTT.

The chain joins TRBV7-9 to TRBJ2-7; TRBD1 matches 8 bases. The CDR3 has 14 residues. V lost 5 bases to trimming and J lost 5 bases; unmatched junction nucleotides: 8. CDR1 and CDR2 (germline): SEHNR, FQNEAQ (reference sequence). CDR3 in DNA: TGTGCCAGCAGCCTATCGACAGGGGTCGACGAGCAGTACTTC. This codes for CASSLSTGVDEQYF.

This clonotype was seen a handful of times. The chain links TRBV7-9 to TRBJ1-2; D is uncertain. The V end lost 1 base, the J end lost 4 bases, and 16 bases lay between the germline ends. Germline V gene sequence: CDR1 SEHNR, CDR2 FQNEAQ (reference sequence). The CDR3 runs 16 residues. The CDR3: CASSLGEQTSAYGYTF. The DNA of the CDR3 is TGTGCCAGCAGCTTAGGGGAACAGACCTCTGCCTATGGCTACACCTTC. Full variable domain (missing parts from reference TRBV7-9 and TRBJ1-2): DTGVSQNPRHKITKRGQNVTFRCDPISEHNRLYWYRQTLGQGPEFLTYFQNEAQLEKSRLLSDRFSAERPKGSFSTLEIQRTEQGDSAMYLCASSLGEQTSAYGYTFGSGTRLTVV.

This clonotype was seen ten or more times. The rearrangement joins TRBV4-1 to TRBJ2-2; TRBD1 matches at 8 bases. V shed 5 bases, J shed 4 bases, and the junction held 6 bases outside the gene matches. The germline gives CDR1 MGHRA, CDR2 YSYEKL. The length of the CDR3 is 15 residues. DNA for the CDR3: TGCGCCAGCAGCGGGATCAGGGGGCCCACCGGGGAGCTGTTTTTT. Amino acid sequence: CASSGIRGPTGELFF.

The genes are TRBV20-1 and TRBJ2-5, with TRBD1 as a possible D gene (5 bases). CDR3 length: 11 residues. Germline V gene data show CDR1 as DFQATT and CDR2 as SNEGSKA (reference sequence). V was pared by 4 bases and J by 7 bases, with 10 bases between. CDR3 sequence: CSAMDTGTQYF. The CDR3 nucleotides are TGCAGTGCTATGGACACGGGGACCCAGTACTTC.

Only a few counts were recorded for this clonotype. The V call is TRBV11-2, the J call TRBJ1-2; D unclear. This CDR3 comprises 15 residues. Germline CDR1 is SGHAT and CDR2 is FQNNGV. V gave up 0 bases and J gave up 3 bases, with 11 bases separating them. CDR3 residues: CASSLDRTGYYGYTF. In nucleotides, the CDR3 is TGTGCCAGCAGCTTAGATCGGACGGGCTACTATGGCTACACCTTC.

This chain uses TRBV11-1 with TRBJ1-2; a possible D gene is TRBD1 (6 bases). Germline loops: CDR1 SGHAT, CDR2 FQDESV (reference sequence). The V end was cut by 5 bases, the J end by 4 bases, with 20 bases between. The CDR3 contains 16 residues. The CDR3 loop reads CASSPQQRQGSYGYTF. Here the CDR3 DNA reads TGTGCCAGCAGCCCCCAACAGCGGCAGGGGAGCTATGGCTACACCTTC.

This clonotype was seen many times. This sequence joins TRBV7-8 and TRBJ1-2; D gene unclear. The CDR3 is made up of 13 amino acids. V lost 4 bases to trimming and J lost 4 bases, with 10 bases between them. Germline CDR1 is SGHVS and CDR2 is FQNEAQ. CDR3 coding DNA: TGTGCCAGCAGCTCCCCCCCCATCTATGGCTACACCTTC. Translated, it gives CASSSPPIYGYTF.

This clonotype showed up many times. The genes are TRBV4-1 and TRBJ2-7, with unresolved D. The germline gives CDR1 MGHRA, CDR2 YSYEKL. This CDR3 is 13 amino acids long. V was shortened by 0 bases and J by 4 bases, with 7 bases between the two germline ends. This CDR3 is CASSQESTYEQYF. The CDR3 nucleotides read TGCGCCAGCAGCCAAGAATCCACGTACGAGCAGTACTTC.